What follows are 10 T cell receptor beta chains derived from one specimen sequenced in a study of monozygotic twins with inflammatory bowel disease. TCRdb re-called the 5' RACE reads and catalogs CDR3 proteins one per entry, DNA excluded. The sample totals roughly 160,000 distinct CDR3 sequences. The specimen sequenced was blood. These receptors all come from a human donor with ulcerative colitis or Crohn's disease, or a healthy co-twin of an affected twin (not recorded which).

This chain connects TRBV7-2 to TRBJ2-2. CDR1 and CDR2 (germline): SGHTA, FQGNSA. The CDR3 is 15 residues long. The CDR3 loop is CASSLVPGNTGELFF.

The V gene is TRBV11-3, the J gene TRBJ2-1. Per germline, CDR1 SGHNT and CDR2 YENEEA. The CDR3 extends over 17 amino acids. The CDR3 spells CASSLNRREGYDNEQFF.

This chain's CDR3 is CASSLRGLAQETQYF. The chain carries TRBV7-3 and TRBJ2-5; no DNA is available, so the TRBD2 call from TCRdb remains unchecked. The germline CDR1 and CDR2 sequences are SGHTA and FQGTGA. The CDR3 sequence is 15 residues long.

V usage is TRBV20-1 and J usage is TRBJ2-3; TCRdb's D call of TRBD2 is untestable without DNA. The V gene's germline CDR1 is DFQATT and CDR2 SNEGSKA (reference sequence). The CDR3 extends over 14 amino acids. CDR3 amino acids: CSARRLAGVDTQYF.

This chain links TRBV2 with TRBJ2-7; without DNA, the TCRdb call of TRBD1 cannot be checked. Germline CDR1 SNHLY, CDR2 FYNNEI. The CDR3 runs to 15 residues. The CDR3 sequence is CASRYPGQGAYEQYF.

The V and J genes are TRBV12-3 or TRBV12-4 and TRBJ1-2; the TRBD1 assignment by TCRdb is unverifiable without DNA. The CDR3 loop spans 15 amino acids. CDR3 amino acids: CASRPGTGGAGGYTF.

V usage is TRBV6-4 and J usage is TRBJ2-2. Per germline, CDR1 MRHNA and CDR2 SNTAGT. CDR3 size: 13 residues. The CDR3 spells CASSDSATGELFF.

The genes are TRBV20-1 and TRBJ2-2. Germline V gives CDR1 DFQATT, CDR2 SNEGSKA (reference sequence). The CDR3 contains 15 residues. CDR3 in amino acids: CSAPDRLWNTGELFF.

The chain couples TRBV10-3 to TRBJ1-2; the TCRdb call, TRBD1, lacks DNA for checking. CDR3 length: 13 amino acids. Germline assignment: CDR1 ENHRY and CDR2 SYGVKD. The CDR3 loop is CAITRTGNYGYTF.

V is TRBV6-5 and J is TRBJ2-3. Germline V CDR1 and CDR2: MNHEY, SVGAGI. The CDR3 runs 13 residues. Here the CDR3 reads CASSYGSTDTQYF.